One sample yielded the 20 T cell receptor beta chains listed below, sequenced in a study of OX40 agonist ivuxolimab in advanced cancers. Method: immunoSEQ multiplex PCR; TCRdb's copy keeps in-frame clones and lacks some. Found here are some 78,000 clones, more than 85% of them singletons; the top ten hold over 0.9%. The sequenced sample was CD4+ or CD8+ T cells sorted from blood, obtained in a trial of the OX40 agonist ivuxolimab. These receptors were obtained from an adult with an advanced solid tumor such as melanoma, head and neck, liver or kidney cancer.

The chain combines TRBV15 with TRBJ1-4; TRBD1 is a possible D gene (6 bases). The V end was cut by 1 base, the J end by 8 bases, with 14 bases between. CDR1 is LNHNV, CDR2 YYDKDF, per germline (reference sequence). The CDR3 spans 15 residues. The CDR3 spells CATSRVSGGGEKLFF. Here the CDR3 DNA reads TGTGCCACCAGCAGAGTATCGGGGGGCGGCGAAAAACTGTTTTTT.

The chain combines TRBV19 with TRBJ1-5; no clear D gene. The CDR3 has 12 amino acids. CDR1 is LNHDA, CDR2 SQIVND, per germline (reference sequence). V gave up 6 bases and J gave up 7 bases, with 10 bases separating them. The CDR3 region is CASRPTLQPQHF. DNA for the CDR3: TGTGCCAGTAGACCGACACTGCAGCCCCAGCATTTT.

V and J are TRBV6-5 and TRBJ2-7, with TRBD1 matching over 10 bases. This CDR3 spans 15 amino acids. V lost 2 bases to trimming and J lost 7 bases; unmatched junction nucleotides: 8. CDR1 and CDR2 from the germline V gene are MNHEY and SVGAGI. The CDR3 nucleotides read TGTGCCAGCAGTTACGCGGGACAGGGGTTTGGGGAGCAGTACTTC. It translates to CASSYAGQGFGEQYF.

CDR3 nucleotides: TGTGCCAGCAGTTACTCCGAGACTAGCTCCGAGCAGTACTTC. Amino acid sequence: CASSYSETSSEQYF. The V call is TRBV6-5, the J call TRBJ2-7, with 7 bases matching TRBD2. J was trimmed by 6 bases and V by 0 bases; bases with no gene match: 5. Germline V gene data show CDR1 as MNHEY and CDR2 as SVGAGI. The CDR3 has 14 residues.

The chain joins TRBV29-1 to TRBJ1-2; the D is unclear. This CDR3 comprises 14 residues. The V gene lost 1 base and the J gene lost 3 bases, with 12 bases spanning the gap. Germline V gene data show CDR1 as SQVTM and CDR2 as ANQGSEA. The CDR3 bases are TGCAGCGTTGAAGGGATCCGGTGGGACTATGGCTACACCTTC. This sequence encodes CSVEGIRWDYGYTF.

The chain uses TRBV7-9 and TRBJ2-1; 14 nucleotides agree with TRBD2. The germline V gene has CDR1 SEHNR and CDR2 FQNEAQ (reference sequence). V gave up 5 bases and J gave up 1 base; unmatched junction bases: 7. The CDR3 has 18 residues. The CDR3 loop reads CASSPGLAGGRSYNEQFF. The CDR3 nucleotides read TGTGCCAGCAGCCCAGGACTAGCGGGAGGAAGATCCTACAATGAGCAGTTCTTC.

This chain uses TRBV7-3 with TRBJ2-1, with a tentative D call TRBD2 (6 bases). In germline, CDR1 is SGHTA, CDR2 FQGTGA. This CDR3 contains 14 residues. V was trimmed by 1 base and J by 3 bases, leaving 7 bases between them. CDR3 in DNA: TGTGCCAGCAGCTTAATGGGGGGCTACAATGAGCAGTTCTTC. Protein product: CASSLMGGYNEQFF.

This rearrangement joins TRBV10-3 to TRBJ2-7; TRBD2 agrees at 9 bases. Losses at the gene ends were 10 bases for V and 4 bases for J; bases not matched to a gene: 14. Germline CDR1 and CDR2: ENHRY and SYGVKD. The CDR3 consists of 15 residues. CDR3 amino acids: CATASGTSSRYEQYF. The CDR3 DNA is TGTGCCACCGCCTCCGGGACTAGCTCCAGATACGAGCAGTACTTC.

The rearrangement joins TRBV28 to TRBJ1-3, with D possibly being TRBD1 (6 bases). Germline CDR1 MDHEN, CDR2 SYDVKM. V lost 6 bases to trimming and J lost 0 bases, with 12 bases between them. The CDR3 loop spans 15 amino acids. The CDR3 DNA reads TGTGCCAGCAGCGCAGGGGTTATCTCTGGAAACACCATATATTTT. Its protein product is CASSAGVISGNTIYF.

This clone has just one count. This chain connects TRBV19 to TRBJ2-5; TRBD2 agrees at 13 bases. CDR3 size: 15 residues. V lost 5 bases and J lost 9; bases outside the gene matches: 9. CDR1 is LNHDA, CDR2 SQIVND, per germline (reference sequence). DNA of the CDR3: TGTGCCAGTAGTTCGGCCGGGACTAGCGGGGAGGCCCAGTACTTC. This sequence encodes CASSSAGTSGEAQYF. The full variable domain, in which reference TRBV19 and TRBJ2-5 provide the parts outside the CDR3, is DGGITQSPKYLFRKEGQNVTLSCEQNLNHDAMYWYRQDPGQGLRLIYYSQIVNDFQKGDIAEGYSVSREKKESFPLTVTSAQKNPTAFYLCASSSAGTSGEAQYFGPGTRLLVL.

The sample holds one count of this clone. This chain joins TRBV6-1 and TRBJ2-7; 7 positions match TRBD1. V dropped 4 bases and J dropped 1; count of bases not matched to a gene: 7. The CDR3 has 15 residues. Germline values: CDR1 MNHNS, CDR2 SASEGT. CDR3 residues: CASSARQGPSYEQYF. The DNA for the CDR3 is TGTGCCAGCAGTGCACGACAGGGACCATCCTACGAGCAGTACTTC.

The CDR3 nucleotides read TGTGCCACCCAGGGGGTCGACTATGGCTACACCTTC. Translating it yields CATQGVDYGYTF. The rearrangement links TRBV7-9 to TRBJ1-2, with 7 bases lining up with TRBD1. Germline V gives CDR1 SEHNR, CDR2 FQNEAQ (reference sequence). This CDR3 is built from 12 residues. The V segment lost 10 bases and the J segment 3 bases; nucleotides outside the gene matches: 5.

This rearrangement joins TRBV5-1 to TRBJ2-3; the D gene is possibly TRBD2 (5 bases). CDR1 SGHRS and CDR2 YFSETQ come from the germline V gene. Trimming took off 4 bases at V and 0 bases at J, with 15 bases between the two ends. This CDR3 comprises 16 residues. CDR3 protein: CASSGKLGSSTDTQYF. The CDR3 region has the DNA TGCGCCAGCAGCGGAAAACTAGGGTCTAGCACAGATACGCAGTATTTT.

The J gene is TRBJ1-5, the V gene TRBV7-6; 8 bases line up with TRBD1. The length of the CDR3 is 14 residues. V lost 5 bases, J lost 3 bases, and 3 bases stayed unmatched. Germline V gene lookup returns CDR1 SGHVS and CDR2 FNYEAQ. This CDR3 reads CASSAQGDNQPQHF. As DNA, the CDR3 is TGTGCCAGCAGCGCACAGGGGGACAATCAGCCCCAGCATTTT. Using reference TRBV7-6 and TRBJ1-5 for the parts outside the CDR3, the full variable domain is GAGVSQSPRYKVTKRGQDVALRCDPISGHVSLYWYRQALGQGPEFLTYFNYEAQQDKSGLPNDRFSAERPEGSISTLTIQRTEQRDSAMYRCASSAQGDNQPQHFGDGTRLSIL.

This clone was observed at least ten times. CDR3 nucleotide sequence: TGTGCCAGCAGCTTAATGGGAACCGGGGAGCTGTTTTTT. This sequence encodes CASSLMGTGELFF. The J gene is TRBJ2-2, the V gene TRBV7-3, with D hard to call. With 1 base removed from V and 5 bases from J, the gap between germline ends came to 5 bases. The CDR3 has 13 residues. Germline CDR1 reads SGHTA; CDR2 reads FQGTGA.

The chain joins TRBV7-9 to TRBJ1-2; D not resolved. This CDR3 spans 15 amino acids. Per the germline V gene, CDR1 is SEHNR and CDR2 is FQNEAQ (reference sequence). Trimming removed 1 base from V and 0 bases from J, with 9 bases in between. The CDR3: CASSLVATANYGYTF. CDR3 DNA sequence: TGTGCCAGCAGCTTAGTAGCAACAGCTAACTATGGCTACACCTTC.

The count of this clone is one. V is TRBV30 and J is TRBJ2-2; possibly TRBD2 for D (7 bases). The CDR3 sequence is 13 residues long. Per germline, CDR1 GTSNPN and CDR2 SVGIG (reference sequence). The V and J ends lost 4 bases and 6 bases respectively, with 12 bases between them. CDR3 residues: CAWMRGQAGELFF. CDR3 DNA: TGTGCCTGGATGCGGGGGCAGGCCGGGGAGCTGTTTTTT.

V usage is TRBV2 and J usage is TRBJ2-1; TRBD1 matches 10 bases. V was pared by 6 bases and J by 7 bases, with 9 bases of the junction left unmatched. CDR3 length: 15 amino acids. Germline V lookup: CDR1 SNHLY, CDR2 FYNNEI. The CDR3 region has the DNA TGTGCCAGCAGCCGGGACAGGGGAGGTGGGAATGAGCAGTTCTTC. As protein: CASSRDRGGGNEQFF.

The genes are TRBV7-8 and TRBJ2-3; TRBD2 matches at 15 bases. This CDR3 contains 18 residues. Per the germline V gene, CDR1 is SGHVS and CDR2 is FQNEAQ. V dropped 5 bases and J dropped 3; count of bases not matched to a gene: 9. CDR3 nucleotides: TGTGCCAGCAGCCGAGGACTAGCGGGAGGGTCGAGGACAGATACGCAGTATTTT. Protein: CASSRGLAGGSRTDTQYF.

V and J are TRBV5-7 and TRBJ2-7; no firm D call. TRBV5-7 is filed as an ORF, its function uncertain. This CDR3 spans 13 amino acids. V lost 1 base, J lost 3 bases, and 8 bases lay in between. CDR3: CASSLKGIYEQYF. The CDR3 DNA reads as TGTGCCAGCAGCTTGAAAGGGATCTACGAGCAGTACTTC.